The clone carrying this TCR beta chain was detected only a few times. The antigen remains undetermined. The authors incorporated unique molecular identifiers into the TCR beta cDNA libraries. TCRdb itself ran the PCR reads through MiXCR, one entry per CDR3 protein. The sample holds a few hundred thousand distinct CDR3 sequences, approximately 38% seen once. These data are taken from a study of post-analysis software for immune sequencing data. Study background: The cohort encompassed relapsing-remitting, secondary progressive and progressive-relapsing multiple sclerosis disease courses.

This CDR3 is 14 amino acids long. The V gene lost 1 base and the J gene lost 4 bases, with 10 bases spanning the gap. Study results and caveats: Five or six TRBV segments were more frequent in patients than controls; TRBV5-6, TRBV5-1 and TRBV20-1 belonged to this group. Among multiple sclerosis patients, normalized Chao1 diversity was significantly below that of controls. Those samples that were prepared in the same batch co-clustered strongly by F measure.

The clonotype comes from a girl aged 2-10 years with multiple sclerosis. Material for sequencing was blood. The chain links TRBV12-3 or TRBV12-4 to TRBJ1-1; no definite D call. The CDR3 loop is CASSLVGYGTEAFF. The CDR3 region has the DNA TGTGCCAGCAGTTTAGTAGGGTACGGCACTGAAGCTTTCTTT.